The 26 T cell receptor beta chains below all came from one sample that was sequenced in a study of naive and memory T cell subsets. Study-wide points: Naive repertoires, especially CD8, held a few larger clonotypes, possibly memory cells re-expressing CD45RA.

No antigens are known for them. Both TRBC1 and TRBC2 were covered by a beta constant-region primer of two equimolar oligonucleotides. The ligated cDNA underwent four PCR rounds using SP2 and nested alpha and beta constant-region primers. MiXCR, applied by TCRdb to the UMI-ligation and nested PCR reads, yields one record per CDR3 protein. The sample holds 98,000 or so distinct CDR3 sequences, about 14% seen once. Sequenced sample: naive CD8+ T cells from blood. These receptors came from a human donor in good health.

In this sample, this clonotype turned up a few times. The chain links TRBV24-1 to TRBJ2-3, with TRBD2 matching 7 bases. Germline trimming cut 4 bases from V and 4 bases from J; bases unmatched to any gene: 7. Germline CDR1 is KGHDR and CDR2 is SFDVKD. The CDR3 is 15 residues long. CDR3 sequence reads: CATSDQSGIADTQYF. The DNA for the CDR3 is TGTGCCACCAGTGACCAGAGCGGGATTGCAGATACGCAGTATTTT.

This clonotype was picked up a small number of times. This chain joins TRBV7-9 and TRBJ2-7; 10 bases are a match to TRBD1. Looked up from germline, CDR1 is SEHNR and CDR2 is FQNEAQ (reference sequence). The trim removed 4 bases at V and 1 base at J, leaving 1 base unmatched. The CDR3 covers 14 residues. CDR3 sequence: CASSSGQGSYEQYF. The CDR3 DNA sequence: TGTGCCAGCAGCTCGGGACAGGGGTCCTACGAGCAGTACTTC.

This chain joins TRBV29-1 and TRBJ2-7; TRBD2 agrees at 7 bases. The CDR3 is 13 residues long. Germline V CDR1 and CDR2: SQVTM, ANQGSEA. After removal of 6 bases from V and 0 bases from J, the junction contained 5 bases not matched to a gene. CDR3 DNA: TGCAGCGTCGAGCGGGGAGGCTCCTACGAGCAGTACTTC. Its protein is CSVERGGSYEQYF.

This clonotype has ten or more counts. The chain employs TRBV3-1 and TRBJ2-7; 7 nucleotides line up with TRBD2. Germline V gene sequence: CDR1 LGHDT, CDR2 YNNKEL (reference sequence). J gave up 0 bases and V 6 bases, and 2 bases lay outside the gene matches. This CDR3 contains 13 residues. CDR3 region: CASSGLDSYEQYF. CDR3 nucleotide sequence: TGTGCCAGCAGTGGACTAGACTCCTACGAGCAGTACTTC.

V and J are TRBV3-1 and TRBJ2-5; 10 bases line up with TRBD1. J gave up 3 bases and V 3 bases, and 4 bases lay outside the gene matches. The CDR3 covers 15 residues. CDR1 is LGHDT, CDR2 YNNKEL, per germline (reference sequence). CDR3 in DNA: TGTGCCAGCAGCCACGCAGGGACAGGGGAAGAGACCCAGTACTTC. Protein product: CASSHAGTGEETQYF.

This clonotype appeared once. The DNA for the CDR3 is TGCAGTGCTGCCAGACTACCTGCCTCCTACGAGCAGTACTTC. This gives the protein CSAARLPASYEQYF. This chain joins TRBV20-1 and TRBJ2-7; D might be TRBD2 (5 bases). CDR1 and CDR2 from the germline V gene are DFQATT and SNEGSKA (reference sequence). V lost 5 bases, J lost 0 bases, and 14 bases lay in between. The CDR3 runs to 14 residues.

This clonotype was counted between two and nine times. V usage is TRBV7-9 and J usage is TRBJ2-3; 8 positions match TRBD2. Trimming cost V 0 bases and J 4 bases; bases outside gene matches: 9. There are 17 residues in the CDR3. CDR1 SEHNR and CDR2 FQNEAQ come from the germline V gene (reference sequence). The CDR3 reads CASSLAVPREASDTQYF. CDR3 nucleotide sequence: TGTGCCAGCAGCTTAGCGGTGCCGCGGGAGGCCTCAGATACGCAGTATTTT.

This clonotype showed up just a few times. The chain couples TRBV7-2 to TRBJ2-3; TRBD2 agrees at 11 bases. Unmatched junction bases numbered 6, after V lost 2 bases and J lost 2 bases. CDR1 is SGHTA and CDR2 is FQGNSA in the germline V gene. This CDR3 has 17 amino acids. This CDR3 is CASSLPPTSGDTDTQYF. In DNA, the CDR3 is TGTGCCAGCAGCTTACCTCCGACTAGCGGGGACACAGATACGCAGTATTTT.

This clonotype was observed a few times. The rearrangement joins TRBV7-8 to TRBJ2-2; tentative D call: TRBD1 (6 bases). There are 19 residues in the CDR3. The V end lost 2 bases, the J end lost 0 bases, and 19 bases lay between the germline ends. Per the germline V gene, CDR1 is SGHVS and CDR2 is FQNEAQ. As DNA, the CDR3 is TGTGCCAGCAGCTTACCCGTGACAGGAAAGACAGCGAACACCGGGGAGCTGTTTTTT. This translates into CASSLPVTGKTANTGELFF.

The chain joins TRBV7-6 to TRBJ2-2; D is unresolved. The CDR3 loop spans 13 amino acids. The germline gives CDR1 SGHVS, CDR2 FNYEAQ. Trimming pared 1 base from V and 6 bases from J, leaving 6 bases between. CDR3 sequence (DNA): TGTGCCAGCAGCTTAGTTTCGCCCGGGGAGCTGTTTTTT. The encoded protein is CASSLVSPGELFF.

The CDR3 bases are TGTGCCAGCAGTTATGGGCCCTCACCCGTCGGCGAGCAGTACTTC. It encodes CASSYGPSPVGEQYF. The rearrangement uses TRBV6-2 or TRBV6-3 and TRBJ2-7, with D hard to call. The CDR3 is 15 amino acids. V lost 3 bases, J lost 6 bases, and 18 bases lay in between. Germline lookup yields CDR1 MNHEY and CDR2 SVGEGT.

This clonotype was observed many times. The rearrangement joins TRBV7-8 to TRBJ2-1; 7 bases are a match to TRBD2. The germline V gene encodes CDR1 SGHVS and CDR2 FQNEAQ. V trimming: 3 bases; J trimming: 3 bases; junction bases outside the gene matches: 5. There are 15 residues in the CDR3. The CDR3 DNA reads TGTGCCAGCAGCTTGACGGGGGGACGCTACAATGAGCAGTTCTTC. This translates into CASSLTGGRYNEQFF.

Only a few counts were recorded for this clonotype. The chain links TRBV20-1 to TRBJ2-1, with a possible D match to TRBD2 (6 bases). This CDR3 has 14 residues. V gave up 3 bases and J gave up 4 bases, with 13 bases separating them. The germline V gene encodes CDR1 DFQATT and CDR2 SNEGSKA (reference sequence). The CDR3 nucleotides are TGCAGTGCTAGTGTGGGCGGGGCGTACAATGAGCAGTTCTTC. Its translation is CSASVGGAYNEQFF.

This clonotype was observed at least ten times. This chain connects TRBV12-3 or TRBV12-4 to TRBJ1-3; D remains ambiguous. The V end lost 7 bases, the J end lost 0 bases, and 4 bases lay between the germline ends. This CDR3 is built from 12 residues. CDR3 residues: CASIPSGNTIYF. The CDR3, as DNA: TGTGCCAGCATCCCCTCTGGAAACACCATATATTTT.

The chain carries TRBV11-2 and TRBJ2-3, with 7 bases lining up with TRBD1. V gave up 5 bases and J gave up 10 bases; unmatched junction bases: 6. This CDR3 region has 12 residues. Per germline, CDR1 SGHAT and CDR2 FQNNGV. For the CDR3, the DNA is TGTGCCAGCAGCCTTGGGACAGTGGCGCAGTATTTT. Translating gives CASSLGTVAQYF.

The chain joins TRBV7-9 to TRBJ2-3, with D uncertain. The V gene lost 0 bases and the J gene lost 9 bases, with 4 bases spanning the gap. The CDR3 totals 11 residues. Germline CDR1 is SEHNR and CDR2 is FQNEAQ (reference sequence). The CDR3 DNA is TGTGCCAGCAGCTTAGCGGGGACGCAGTATTTT. It yields the protein CASSLAGTQYF.

The chain carries TRBV7-2 and TRBJ2-7; perhaps TRBD1 as D (6 bases). The germline V gene encodes CDR1 SGHTA and CDR2 FQGNSA. V lost 4 bases and J 7 bases, leaving 23 bases between the germline ends. The CDR3 runs to 16 residues. In DNA, the CDR3 is TGTGCCAGCAGCTCTGCCAGAAACCTACAGGGAAGGGAGCAGTACTTC. Its protein product is CASSSARNLQGREQYF.

This clonotype was recorded a few times. This chain links TRBV15 with TRBJ2-7; D is unresolved. CDR1 is LNHNV and CDR2 is YYDKDF in the germline V gene (reference sequence). Trimming took 9 bases from V and 4 from J, leaving 16 bases between them. CDR3 length: 13 amino acids. The CDR3 DNA reads TGTGCCACACGCGGTGCCTCTCAATACGAGCAGTACTTC. Translation: CATRGASQYEQYF.

This clonotype was seen many times. The genes are TRBV6-2 or TRBV6-3 and TRBJ2-7; weak D call: TRBD2 (6 bases). Germline V CDR1 and CDR2: MNHEY, SVGEGT. V was cut by 5 bases and J by 4 bases, with 9 bases left in between. The CDR3 length is 12 residues. This chain's CDR3 is CASSRLVYEQYF. In nucleotides, the CDR3 is TGTGCCAGCAGTCGACTAGTATACGAGCAGTACTTC.

V and J are TRBV7-2 and TRBJ1-5; a weak D match, TRBD1 (6 bases). This CDR3 comprises 14 residues. Trimming took off 5 bases at V and 5 bases at J, with 13 bases between the two ends. Germline V CDR1 and CDR2: SGHTA, FQGNSA. The CDR3 DNA reads as TGTGCCAGCAGCCAACACAGGGCCGATCAGCCCCAGCATTTT. This sequence encodes CASSQHRADQPQHF.

This clonotype was seen only a few times. The chain uses TRBV5-1 and TRBJ2-7, with 10 bases aligning to TRBD1. The CDR3 totals 15 residues. Per the germline V gene, CDR1 is SGHRS and CDR2 is YFSETQ. Germline trimming cut 3 bases from V and 6 bases from J; bases unmatched to any gene: 9. DNA of the CDR3: TGCGCCAGCAGCTCCTCAACCGGGACAGGGGCCGAGCAGTACTTC. Translating it yields CASSSSTGTGAEQYF.

The sample holds a few counts of this clonotype. J is TRBJ2-1 and V is TRBV5-6; 8 positions agree with TRBD2. The CDR3 has 15 amino acids. V gave up 6 bases and J gave up 5 bases; unmatched junction bases: 10. Germline V gene lookup returns CDR1 SGHDT and CDR2 YYEEEE. The CDR3 is CASTVEGTRHNEQFF. The DNA of the CDR3 is TGTGCCAGCACCGTCGAGGGGACTAGACACAATGAGCAGTTCTTC.

This clonotype was seen only once. This sequence may be a read error, since a much larger clone differs from it by one base. The chain combines TRBV29-1 with TRBJ1-1, with D unresolved. CDR1 and CDR2 (germline): SQVTM, ANQGSEA. V dropped 1 base and J dropped 3 bases, with 9 bases sitting between them. The CDR3 is 13 amino acids. The CDR3 region is CSVEAGRYTEAFF. CDR3 sequence (DNA): TGCAGCGTTGAAGCCGGGCGGTACACTGAAGCTTTCTTT. The variable domain in full, with the rest retrieved from reference TRBV29-1 and TRBJ1-1, is SAVISQKPSRDICQRGTSLTIQCQVDSQVTMMFWYRQQPGQSLTLIATANQGSEATYESGFVIDKFPISRPNLTFSTLTVSNMSPEDSSIYLCSVEAGRYTEAFFGQGTRLTVV.

Many counts were recorded for this clonotype. The gene calls are TRBV6-6 and TRBJ1-4, with a tentative D call TRBD1 (5 bases). Germline CDR1 reads MNHNY; CDR2 reads SVGAGI (reference sequence). Trimming pared 4 bases from V and 7 bases from J, leaving 13 bases between. CDR3 length equals 14 residues. The CDR3 is CASSSHRRSEKLFF. CDR3 nucleotides: TGTGCCAGCAGTTCCCACAGGAGGAGTGAAAAACTGTTTTTT.

V and J are TRBV12-3 or TRBV12-4 and TRBJ1-1; no clear D. This CDR3 comprises 14 residues. V was trimmed by 1 base and J by 1 base, leaving 7 bases between them. The CDR3, as DNA: TGTGCCAGCAGTTTAGGTCAAGAGAACACTGAAGCTTTCTTT. This encodes CASSLGQENTEAFF.

The rearrangement joins TRBV11-3 to TRBJ2-7; tentatively, D is TRBD1 (6 bases). The CDR3 is 13 residues long. Germline V gives CDR1 SGHNT, CDR2 YENEEA. V was pared by 2 bases and J by 3 bases, with 8 bases between. The CDR3, as DNA: TGTGCCAGCAGCTTAACAGGGTACTACGAGCAGTACTTC. It specifies CASSLTGYYEQYF.